This passage covers 32 T cell receptor beta chains from one sample sequenced in a study of OX40 agonist ivuxolimab in advanced cancers. Assay: immunoSEQ multiplex PCR; the TCRdb copy retains only in-frame clones and omits some. Found here are 70,000 to 95,000 clones, around 94% of them singletons; the top ten hold about 2.4%. This specimen consisted of CD4+ or CD8+ T cells sorted from blood, obtained in a trial of the OX40 agonist ivuxolimab. These TCRs come from an adult with an advanced solid tumor such as melanoma, head and neck, liver or kidney cancer.

Notes on this clone: An end of the junction differs from the germline gene, which may be a read error. The rearrangement links TRBV29-1 to TRBJ2-2, with 8 bases fitting TRBD1. The CDR3 has 13 residues. Per germline, CDR1 SQVTM and CDR2 ANQGSEA. The CDR3 sequence is CSRQGPEHRGAVF. The DNA for the CDR3 is TGCAGCCGACAGGGGCCCGAACACCGGGGAGCTGTTTTT.

The genes are TRBV4-1 and TRBJ1-1; D is unresolved. V lost 3 bases to trimming and J lost 4 bases, with 9 bases between them. The length of the CDR3 is 13 residues. CDR1 MGHRA and CDR2 YSYEKL come from the germline V gene. CDR3 region: CASSHKGFTEAFF. In DNA, the CDR3 is TGCGCCAGCAGCCACAAGGGATTCACTGAAGCTTTCTTT.

The chain combines TRBV2 with TRBJ2-1, with 8 bases lining up with TRBD2. The CDR3 is made up of 16 amino acids. Trimming took 8 bases from V and 0 from J; bases not matched to a gene: 9. CDR1 is SNHLY and CDR2 is FYNNEI in the germline V gene. The CDR3 DNA reads TGTGCCAGCTTGTCACGGGAGGGCCGCTCCTACAATGAGCAGTTCTTC. Protein sequence: CASLSREGRSYNEQFF.

The chain recombines TRBV13 with TRBJ2-3; 7 bases map to TRBD2. The V gene's germline CDR1 is PRHDT and CDR2 FYEKMQ (reference sequence). V shed 1 base and J 2 bases; nucleotides not matched to a gene: 6. This CDR3 has 16 residues. CDR3 region: CASSLAAGAPTDTQYF. The CDR3 DNA is TGTGCCAGCAGCTTAGCGGCGGGAGCCCCCACAGATACGCAGTATTTT. The whole variable domain, remainder taken from reference TRBV13 and TRBJ2-3, is AAGVIQSPRHLIKEKRETATLKCYPIPRHDTVYWYQQGPGQDPQFLISFYEKMQSDKGSIPDRFSAQQFSDYHSELNMSSLELGDSALYFCASSLAAGAPTDTQYFGPGTRLTVL.

As DNA, the CDR3 is TGCGCCAGCAGCCAAGATAGGGCAGACGGGGAGCTGTTTTTT. Protein sequence: CASSQDRADGELFF. The chain joins TRBV4-3 to TRBJ2-2, with D hard to call. The CDR3 loop spans 14 amino acids. V lost 0 bases and J lost 7, with 9 bases in between. CDR1 is LGHNA and CDR2 is YSLEER in the germline V gene.

The rearrangement joins TRBV27 to TRBJ2-7, with 11 positions matching TRBD2. This CDR3 spans 17 amino acids. CDR1 MNHEY and CDR2 SMNVEV come from the germline V gene (reference sequence). J gave up 3 bases and V 5 bases, and 12 bases lay outside the gene matches. CDR3 DNA: TGTGCCAGCAGTAGAATTTTAGCGGGAGGGCCCGTCTACGAGCAGTACTTC. Translated, it gives CASSRILAGGPVYEQYF.

This clone was detected once. CDR3 nucleotide sequence: TGCGCCAGCAGCCCCAGGGGGTCGGGCGACGAGCAGTACTTC. It encodes CASSPRGSGDEQYF. The rearrangement joins TRBV5-1 to TRBJ2-7; 7 positions match TRBD1. The J segment lost 5 bases and the V segment lost 4 bases, leaving 9 bases of the junction unmatched. The germline gives CDR1 SGHRS, CDR2 YFSETQ. There are 14 residues in the CDR3.

The chain combines TRBV7-2 with TRBJ2-1, with unresolved D. The V gene's germline CDR1 is SGHTA and CDR2 FQGNSA. V lost 6 bases and J lost 0, with 12 bases in between. The CDR3 spans 15 residues. CDR3 sequence: CASRQSSRSYNEQFF. In DNA, the CDR3 is TGTGCCAGCAGACAGAGCTCTCGCTCCTACAATGAGCAGTTCTTC. The entire variable domain, with the rest obtained from reference TRBV7-2 and TRBJ2-1, is as follows: GAGVSQSPSNKVTEKGKDVELRCDPISGHTALYWYRQSLGQGLEFLIYFQGNSAPDKSGLPSDRFSAERTGGSVSTLTIQRTQQEDSAVYLCASRQSSRSYNEQFFGPGTRLTVL.

This clone was detected only once. The chain joins TRBV7-9 to TRBJ1-2, with TRBD1 as a possible D gene (5 bases). V shed 1 base and J shed 0 bases, with 12 bases lying between them. CDR1 is SEHNR, CDR2 FQNEAQ, per germline (reference sequence). The CDR3 covers 16 residues. The CDR3 DNA is TGTGCCAGCAGCTTAGGCAGGGATGCAGCTAACTATGGCTACACCTTC. This translates into CASSLGRDAANYGYTF.

The CDR3 DNA sequence: TGTGCCACCAGCAGGGGTAGTATGTCCGATACGCAGTATTTT. Translated: CATSRGSMSDTQYF. The J gene is TRBJ2-3, the V gene TRBV15; D not certain. The CDR3 consists of 14 residues. Trimming cost V 3 bases and J 6 bases, with 13 bases left between them. Germline CDR1 LNHNV, CDR2 YYDKDF (reference sequence).

This chain connects TRBV11-3 to TRBJ2-3; no clear D gene. V was cut by 1 base and J by 0 bases, with 8 bases left in between. CDR1 is SGHNT, CDR2 YENEEA, per germline. This CDR3 spans 15 amino acids. The CDR3 sequence: CASSLGQTSTDTQYF. The CDR3 DNA is TGTGCCAGCAGCTTAGGTCAAACTAGCACAGATACGCAGTATTTT.

This rearrangement joins TRBV10-2 to TRBJ1-4, with TRBD1 matching over 11 bases. Germline loops: CDR1 WSHSY, CDR2 SAAADI. V was clipped by 6 bases and J by 6 bases; unmatched bases: 9. The CDR3 runs to 16 residues. CDR3 DNA sequence: TGCGCCAGCAGCTCAAGCGCGGGACAGGGGGATGAAAAACTGTTTTTT. As protein: CASSSSAGQGDEKLFF.

This rearrangement joins TRBV27 to TRBJ1-1, with TRBD1 as a possible D gene (6 bases). Germline CDR1 is MNHEY and CDR2 is SMNVEV (reference sequence). This CDR3 has 13 residues. The V end was cut by 8 bases, the J end by 2 bases, with 12 bases between. CDR3 bases: TGTGCCAGCGGACACAGGGCAAACACTGAAGCTTTCTTT. Its protein product is CASGHRANTEAFF.

V usage is TRBV19 and J usage is TRBJ2-1; 9 bases are a match to TRBD2. The CDR3 totals 13 residues. Germline V gene sequence: CDR1 LNHDA, CDR2 SQIVND (reference sequence). V shed 6 bases, J shed 7 bases, and the junction held 4 bases outside the gene matches. For the CDR3, the DNA is TGTGCCAGTAGGGCTAGCGGGGCGAATGAGCAGTTCTTC. Its translation is CASRASGANEQFF.

The CDR3 here is CASSPFLGYEQYF. The CDR3 coding sequence is TGTGCCAGCAGCCCATTCCTTGGGTACGAGCAGTACTTC. The V gene is TRBV28, the J gene TRBJ2-7; no clear D gene. Trimming pared 6 bases from V and 4 bases from J, leaving 13 bases between. Germline lookup yields CDR1 MDHEN and CDR2 SYDVKM. The CDR3 has 13 residues.

The gene calls are TRBV4-3 and TRBJ1-5, with a tentative D call TRBD1 (6 bases). Trimming stripped 0 bases from V and 4 bases from J, with 13 bases between. Germline CDR1 reads LGHNA; CDR2 reads YSLEER. This CDR3 spans 16 amino acids. CDR3: CASSQDLGGWNQPQHF. The DNA for the CDR3 is TGCGCCAGCAGCCAAGATTTGGGGGGCTGGAATCAGCCCCAGCATTTT.

The rearrangement uses TRBV2 and TRBJ1-6; D ambiguous. The germline CDR1 and CDR2 sequences are SNHLY and FYNNEI. CDR3 length: 9 residues. V dropped 6 bases and J dropped 13 bases, with 4 bases sitting between them. CDR3 protein: CASSVPLHF. The DNA of the CDR3 is TGTGCCAGCAGCGTGCCCCTCCACTTT.

The gene calls are TRBV4-3 and TRBJ1-3, with D uncertain. V lost 0 bases, J lost 1 base, and 7 bases lay in between. Germline CDR1 is LGHNA and CDR2 is YSLEER. The length of the CDR3 is 15 residues. CDR3 in amino acids: CASSQDTTSGNTIYF. The CDR3 nucleotides are TGCGCCAGCAGCCAAGATACGACTTCTGGAAACACCATATATTTT.

The J gene is TRBJ2-5, the V gene TRBV6-5; possibly TRBD1 or TRBD2 for D (5 bases each). Germline V lookup: CDR1 MNHEY, CDR2 SVGAGI. V was cut by 4 bases and J by 7 bases, with 10 bases left in between. This CDR3 spans 12 amino acids. The CDR3 bases are TGTGCCAGCAGTTGGGACGGGGCGACCCAGTACTTC. Translated: CASSWDGATQYF.

The genes are TRBV7-9 and TRBJ1-2, with D possibly matching TRBD1 (5 bases). V was pared by 5 bases and J by 9 bases, with 19 bases between. This CDR3 has 14 residues. Germline CDR1 and CDR2: SEHNR and FQNEAQ (reference sequence). The DNA of the CDR3 is TGTGCCAGCAGCGGGACCTGGGTGGATCGTAGCTACACCTTC. Encoded protein: CASSGTWVDRSYTF.

This chain joins TRBV13 and TRBJ2-7; TRBD2 matches at 12 bases. With V trimmed by 5 bases and J by 1 base, 6 bases remained unmatched. The CDR3 consists of 16 residues. Germline CDR1 reads PRHDT; CDR2 reads FYEKMQ (reference sequence). The CDR3 sequence: CASSLTSGGASYEQYF. CDR3 nucleotides: TGTGCCAGCAGCCTGACTAGCGGGGGCGCTTCCTACGAGCAGTACTTC.

The CDR3 region has the DNA TGTGCCAGCAGCGTAGGGGCTAGCAATCAGCCCCAGCATTTT. Amino acid sequence: CASSVGASNQPQHF. The J gene is TRBJ1-5, the V gene TRBV9; no reliable D call. Trimming removed 0 bases at V and 0 bases at J, with 4 bases between. The CDR3 consists of 14 residues. CDR1 and CDR2 (germline): SGDLS, YYNGEE.

The V gene is TRBV27, the J gene TRBJ1-6, with 10 bases that match TRBD1. Germline V gives CDR1 MNHEY, CDR2 SMNVEV (reference sequence). This CDR3 comprises 14 residues. After removal of 5 bases from V and 10 bases from J, the junction contained 5 bases not matched to a gene. The CDR3: CASSGGTGVSPLHF. CDR3 nucleotide sequence: TGTGCCAGCAGTGGCGGGACAGGGGTCTCACCCCTCCACTTT.

The chain has TRBV19 and TRBJ1-2; possibly TRBD1 for D (5 bases). The germline V gene encodes CDR1 LNHDA and CDR2 SQIVND (reference sequence). The CDR3 length is 16 residues. V was cut by 5 bases and J by 2 bases, with 18 bases left in between. This chain's CDR3 is CASSPRDGRANYGYTF. In DNA, the CDR3 is TGTGCCAGTAGTCCTCGGGACGGGAGGGCGAACTATGGCTACACCTTC.

J is TRBJ2-5 and V is TRBV7-9, with unresolved D. V gave up 1 base and J gave up 3 bases, with 12 bases separating them. Per the germline V gene, CDR1 is SEHNR and CDR2 is FQNEAQ (reference sequence). The CDR3 extends over 15 amino acids. For the CDR3, the DNA is TGTGCCAGCAGCTTAGTTAGGCTGATAGAAGAGACCCAGTACTTC. This gives the protein CASSLVRLIEETQYF.

The chain uses TRBV29-1 and TRBJ1-5; 12 bases line up with TRBD1. With 7 bases clipped from V and 1 base from J, the junction kept 11 bases outside the gene matches. The CDR3 runs 17 residues. Looked up from germline, CDR1 is SQVTM and CDR2 is ANQGSEA. The DNA of the CDR3 is TGCAGCGCCCTCCGGGACAGGGGGCGGGCGAGCAATCAGCCCCAGCATTTT. Translating it yields CSALRDRGRASNQPQHF.

The chain joins TRBV11-2 to TRBJ2-7; the D gene is possibly TRBD1 (6 bases). Germline V gene lookup returns CDR1 SGHAT and CDR2 FQNNGV. With 1 base removed from V and 5 bases from J, the gap between germline ends came to 12 bases. The CDR3 totals 14 residues. CDR3 loop: CASSLGGRRNEQYF. CDR3 nucleotide sequence: TGTGCCAGCAGCTTAGGGGGGCGGCGAAACGAGCAGTACTTC.

This clone was counted only a few times. The chain uses TRBV2 and TRBJ1-5; unclear D gene. There are 13 residues in the CDR3. The germline V gene encodes CDR1 SNHLY and CDR2 FYNNEI. The V end was cut by 7 bases, the J end by 3 bases, with 10 bases between. CDR3 sequence: CASMNPDNQPQHF. In nucleotides, the CDR3 is TGTGCCAGCATGAATCCGGACAATCAGCCCCAGCATTTT. The full variable domain, its missing parts supplied by reference TRBV2 and TRBJ1-5, is EPEVTQTPSHQVTQMGQEVILRCVPISNHLYFYWYRQILGQKVEFLVSFYNNEISEKSEIFDDQFSVERPDGSNFTLKIRSTKLEDSAMYFCASMNPDNQPQHFGDGTRLSIL.

The chain employs TRBV4-1 and TRBJ2-7; no firm D call. The length of the CDR3 is 13 residues. Trimming removed 0 bases at V and 3 bases at J, with 6 bases between. The V gene's germline CDR1 is MGHRA and CDR2 YSYEKL. CDR3 sequence: CASSQEVGYEQYF. The CDR3 region has the DNA TGCGCCAGCAGCCAAGAGGTCGGCTACGAGCAGTACTTC.

This clone was observed a single time. The chain joins TRBV15 to TRBJ1-2, with 7 nucleotides matching TRBD1. Per germline, CDR1 LNHNV and CDR2 YYDKDF (reference sequence). The CDR3 has 17 amino acids. The junction had 12 bases not matched to a gene; V was cut back by 1 base and J by 4 bases. CDR3 residues: CATSRAGQVRRGYGYTF. CDR3 nucleotide sequence: TGTGCCACCAGCAGAGCTGGACAGGTTAGGAGGGGCTATGGCTACACCTTC. Full variable domain (rest looked up from reference TRBV15 and TRBJ1-2): DAMVIQNPRYQVTQFGKPVTLSCSQTLNHNVMYWYQQKSSQAPKLLFHYYDKDFNNEADTPDNFQSRRPNTSFCFLDIRSPGLGDTAMYLCATSRAGQVRRGYGYTFGSGTRLTVV.

The chain joins TRBV27 to TRBJ2-5; 7 nucleotides align to TRBD1. Germline trimming cut 8 bases from V and 0 bases from J; bases unmatched to any gene: 9. The CDR3 contains 15 residues. From germline, CDR1 is MNHEY and CDR2 SMNVEV (reference sequence). This CDR3 is CASQDGRGYQETQYF. CDR3 bases: TGTGCCAGCCAAGACGGCAGGGGGTACCAAGAGACCCAGTACTTC.

V and J are TRBV4-1 and TRBJ1-2; D is unclear. The CDR3 covers 13 residues. V was pared by 4 bases and J by 0 bases, with 6 bases between. Germline V gene lookup returns CDR1 MGHRA and CDR2 YSYEKL. The CDR3: CASSPGSNYGYTF. Here the CDR3 DNA reads TGCGCCAGCAGCCCGGGGTCTAACTATGGCTACACCTTC.